This T cell receptor beta chain comes out of a study of blood T cell repertoires in COVID-19. Study at large: Whether acute or convalescent, the COVID-19 samples came from the United States, Italy and Spain.

This clone was counted between two and nine times. CDR3 length: 15 residues. The V end was cut by 4 bases, the J end by 7 bases, with 15 bases between. Germline loops: CDR1 SGHDT, CDR2 YYEEEE. Per the study methods: Reference gene primer amplification gave estimated nucleated cell counts. The assay was immunoSEQ multiplex PCR, and TCRdb's table has in-frame clones only and misses some. That table gives V, J and clone size, and the DNA gave D and trimming. The data contain hundreds of thousands of clones, around nine tenths of them singletons. Sequencing was done on a sample of peripheral blood. The chain combines TRBV5-6 with TRBJ1-6; the D gene is possibly TRBD1 (5 bases). This receptor was taken from a woman aged 25 to 39 with COVID-19, enrolled during active disease. DNA for the CDR3: TGTGCCAGCAGCGGATACCAGGGAAAGAATTCACCCCTCCACTTT. It translates to CASSGYQGKNSPLHF.